This entry is about one T cell receptor (beta chain). Germline assignment: CDR1 MNHEY and CDR2 SVGAGI. There are 13 residues in the CDR3. V gave up 6 bases and J gave up 3 bases; unmatched junction bases: 2. This record belongs to a study of blood T cell repertoires in COVID-19. About the research overall: Samples representing acute and convalescent COVID-19 were sourced from the United States, Italy and Spain.

Original analysis: Amplified reference gene primers provided the basis for estimating nucleated cell counts. Sequencing was performed with immunoSEQ multiplex PCR; in TCRdb, only in-frame clones are kept and a portion is missing. The DNA was the basis for D and trimming; V, J and clone size are from that table. The sample yields 240,000 or so clones, around 80% seen once. This clonotype originated in a young woman with acute or convalescent COVID-19. Sample: peripheral blood. This chain joins TRBV6-5 and TRBJ2-7; 10 bases match TRBD1. CDR3 bases: TGTGCCAGCAGGGGACAGGGGCTCTACGAGCAGTACTTC. It encodes CASRGQGLYEQYF.